This TCR beta chain was documented in a study of CD8 T cells in ankylosing spondylitis. With molecular barcodes, quantitative 5'-RACE was used to make the TCR beta libraries. From the 5' RACE reads, TCRdb called clonotypes with MiXCR, one entry per CDR3 protein. Of roughly 700,000 distinct CDR3 sequences detected, around 20% appear once; the ten largest clones hold around 19%. Looked up from germline, CDR1 is KGHSH and CDR2 is LQKENI. V lost 4 bases and J 6 bases, leaving 18 bases between the germline ends. The CDR3 loop spans 15 amino acids. Points from the study as a whole: Clones linked to the disease showed a CD8+ phenotype. They occurred at relatively low frequencies in peripheral blood. The study identified a TCR beta motif of seven or eight highly homologous variants that appeared characteristic of ankylosing spondylitis blood. From matched ankylosing spondylitis synovial fluid, disease-linked clones were reportedly recovered at significantly enriched levels. Earlier studies detected some motif variants in reactive arthritis synovial fluid and blood.

A few counts support this clonotype. Its antigen remains unknown. The source of this sequence is a male donor with ankylosing spondylitis. The sample was blood, either unsorted or a sorted T cell fraction (not recorded which). The chain has TRBV18 and TRBJ2-5; tentatively, D is TRBD1 or TRBD2 (5 bases each). This CDR3 reads CASSRGTEDWKTQYF. In DNA form, the CDR3 reads TGTGCCAGCTCACGGGGGACCGAGGACTGGAAGACCCAGTACTTC.